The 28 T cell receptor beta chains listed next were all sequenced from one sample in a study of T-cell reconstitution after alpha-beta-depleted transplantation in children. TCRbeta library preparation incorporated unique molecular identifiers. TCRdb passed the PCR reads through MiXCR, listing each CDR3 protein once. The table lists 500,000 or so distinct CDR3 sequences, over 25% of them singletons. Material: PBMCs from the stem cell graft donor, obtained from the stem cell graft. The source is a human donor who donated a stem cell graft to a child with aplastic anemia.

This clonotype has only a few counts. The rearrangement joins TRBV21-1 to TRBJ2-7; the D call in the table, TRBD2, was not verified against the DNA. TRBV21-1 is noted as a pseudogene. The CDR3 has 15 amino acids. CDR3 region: CASSNPGLELCEQYV. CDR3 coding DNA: TGTGCCAGCAGCAACCCGGGACTAGAGTTGTGTGAGCAGTACGTC.

This chain's CDR3 is CSARDTLAGTYEQYF. The CDR3 DNA follows: TGCAGTGCTAGAGATACTCTAGCGGGGACCTACGAGCAGTACTTC. The J gene is TRBJ2-7, the V gene TRBV20-1; 9 nucleotides align to TRBD2. The CDR3 length is 15 residues. CDR1 and CDR2 from the germline V gene are DFQATT and SNEGSKA (reference sequence). Trimming at V came to 0 bases and at J to 2 bases, leaving 5 bases not matched to a gene.

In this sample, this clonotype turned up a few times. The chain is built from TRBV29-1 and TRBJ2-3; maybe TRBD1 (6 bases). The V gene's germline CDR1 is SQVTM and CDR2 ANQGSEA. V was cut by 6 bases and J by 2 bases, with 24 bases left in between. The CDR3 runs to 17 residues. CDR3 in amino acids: CSVGTTGNSPVTDTQYF. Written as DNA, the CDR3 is TGCAGCGTCGGGACAACCGGGAACTCCCCCGTCACAGATACGCAGTATTTT.

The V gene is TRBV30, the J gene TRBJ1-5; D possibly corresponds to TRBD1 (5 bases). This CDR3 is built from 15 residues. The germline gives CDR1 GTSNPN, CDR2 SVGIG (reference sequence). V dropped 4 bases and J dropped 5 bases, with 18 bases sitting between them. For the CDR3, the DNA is TGTGCCTGGAATCAGCAGGGCCAGGCTTATCAGCCCCAGCATTTT. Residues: CAWNQQGQAYQPQHF.

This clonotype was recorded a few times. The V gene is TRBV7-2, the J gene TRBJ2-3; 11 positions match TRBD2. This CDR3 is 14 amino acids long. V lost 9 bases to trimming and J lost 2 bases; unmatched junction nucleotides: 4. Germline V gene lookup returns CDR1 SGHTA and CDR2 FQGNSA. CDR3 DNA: TGTGCCAGTAAGACTAGCGGGGTCACAGATACGCAGTATTTT. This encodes CASKTSGVTDTQYF.

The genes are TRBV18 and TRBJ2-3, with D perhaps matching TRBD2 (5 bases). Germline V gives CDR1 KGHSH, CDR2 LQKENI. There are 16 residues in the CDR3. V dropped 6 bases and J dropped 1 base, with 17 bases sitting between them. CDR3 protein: CASSTTAALGTDTQYF. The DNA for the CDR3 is TGTGCCAGCTCTACCACAGCGGCTCTGGGCACAGATACGCAGTATTTT.

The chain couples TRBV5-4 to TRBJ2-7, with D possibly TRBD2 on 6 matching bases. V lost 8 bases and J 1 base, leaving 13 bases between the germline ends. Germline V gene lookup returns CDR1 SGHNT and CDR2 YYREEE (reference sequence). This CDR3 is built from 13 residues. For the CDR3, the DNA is TGTGCCAGAGGAGGGACTGGATCCTACGAGCAGTACTTC. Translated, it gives CARGGTGSYEQYF.

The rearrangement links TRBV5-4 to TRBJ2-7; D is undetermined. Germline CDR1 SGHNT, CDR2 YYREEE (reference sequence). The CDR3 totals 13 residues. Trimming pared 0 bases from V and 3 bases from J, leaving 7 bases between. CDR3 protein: CASSLDILYEQYV. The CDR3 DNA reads TGTGCCAGCAGCTTGGACATTCTCTACGAGCAGTACGTC.

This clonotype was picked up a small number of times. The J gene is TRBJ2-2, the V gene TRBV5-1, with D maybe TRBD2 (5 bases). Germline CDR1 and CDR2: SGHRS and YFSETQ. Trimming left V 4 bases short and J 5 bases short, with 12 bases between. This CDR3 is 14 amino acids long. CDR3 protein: CASSRDAVTGELFF. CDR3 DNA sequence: TGCGCCAGCAGCCGGGATGCGGTAACCGGGGAGCTGTTTTTT.

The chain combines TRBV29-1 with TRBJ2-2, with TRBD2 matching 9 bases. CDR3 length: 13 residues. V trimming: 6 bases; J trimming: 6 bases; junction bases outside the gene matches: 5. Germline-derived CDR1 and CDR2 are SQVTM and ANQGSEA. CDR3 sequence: CSVGIAGAGELFF. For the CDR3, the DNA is TGCAGCGTGGGGATAGCGGGAGCCGGGGAGCTGTTTTTT.

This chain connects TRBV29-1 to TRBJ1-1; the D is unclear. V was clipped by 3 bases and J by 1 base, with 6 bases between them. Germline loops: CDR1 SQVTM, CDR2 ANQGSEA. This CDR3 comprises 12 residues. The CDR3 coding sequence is TGCAGCGTTGATAAGGGGAACACTGAAGCTTTCTTT. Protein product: CSVDKGNTEAFF. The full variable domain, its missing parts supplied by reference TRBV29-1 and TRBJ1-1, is SAVISQKPSRDICQRGTSLTIQCQVDSQVTMMFWYRQQPGQSLTLIATANQGSEATYESGFVIDKFPISRPNLTFSTLTVSNMSPEDSSIYLCSVDKGNTEAFFGQGTRLTVV.

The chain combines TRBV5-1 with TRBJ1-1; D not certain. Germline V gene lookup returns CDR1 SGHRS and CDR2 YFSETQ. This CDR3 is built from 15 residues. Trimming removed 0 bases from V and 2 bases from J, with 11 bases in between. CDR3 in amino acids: CASSLAISGNTEAFF. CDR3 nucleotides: TGCGCCAGCAGCTTGGCAATATCGGGTAACACTGAAGCTTTCTTT.

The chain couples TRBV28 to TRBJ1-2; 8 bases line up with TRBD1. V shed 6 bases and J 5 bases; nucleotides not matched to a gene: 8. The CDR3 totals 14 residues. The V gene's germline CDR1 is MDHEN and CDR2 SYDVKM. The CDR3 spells CASSDQGAKYGYTF. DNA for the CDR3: TGTGCCAGCAGCGATCAGGGGGCGAAATATGGCTACACCTTC.

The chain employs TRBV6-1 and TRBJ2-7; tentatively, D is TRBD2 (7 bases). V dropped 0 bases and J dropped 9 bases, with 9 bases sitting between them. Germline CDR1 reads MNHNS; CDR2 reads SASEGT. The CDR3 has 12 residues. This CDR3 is CASSEARGGQYF. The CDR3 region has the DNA TGTGCCAGCAGTGAAGCGAGGGGGGGGCAGTACTTC.

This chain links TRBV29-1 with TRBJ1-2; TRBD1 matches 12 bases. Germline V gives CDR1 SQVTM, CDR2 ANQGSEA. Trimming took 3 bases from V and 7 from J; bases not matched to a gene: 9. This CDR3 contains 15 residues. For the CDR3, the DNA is TGCAGCGTTGACCCACCTGGGACAGGGGGCGGTGGCTACACCTTC. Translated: CSVDPPGTGGGGYTF.

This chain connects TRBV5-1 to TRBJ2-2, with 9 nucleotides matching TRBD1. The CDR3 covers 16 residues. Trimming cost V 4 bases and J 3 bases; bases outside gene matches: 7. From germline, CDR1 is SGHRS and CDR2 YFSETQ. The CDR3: CASSPPRTGDTGELFF. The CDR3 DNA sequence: TGCGCCAGCAGCCCGCCCCGGACAGGGGACACCGGGGAGCTGTTTTTT.

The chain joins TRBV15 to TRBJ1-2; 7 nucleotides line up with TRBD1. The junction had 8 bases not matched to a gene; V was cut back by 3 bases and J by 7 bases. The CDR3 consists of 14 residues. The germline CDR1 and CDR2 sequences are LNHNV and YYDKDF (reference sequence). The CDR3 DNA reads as TGTGCCACCAGCAGGGGTACGACAGGGCTTGGCTACACCTTC. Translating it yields CATSRGTTGLGYTF.

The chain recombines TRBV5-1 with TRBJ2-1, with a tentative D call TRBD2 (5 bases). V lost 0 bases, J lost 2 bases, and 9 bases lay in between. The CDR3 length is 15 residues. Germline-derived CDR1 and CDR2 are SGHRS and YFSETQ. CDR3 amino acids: CASSLAQRTYNEQFF. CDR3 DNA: TGCGCCAGCAGCTTGGCACAGCGGACCTACAATGAGCAGTTCTTC.

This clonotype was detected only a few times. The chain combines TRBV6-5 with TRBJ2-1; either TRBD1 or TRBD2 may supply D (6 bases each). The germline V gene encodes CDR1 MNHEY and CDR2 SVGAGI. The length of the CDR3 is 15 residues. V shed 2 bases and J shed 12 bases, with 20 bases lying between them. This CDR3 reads CASSYRGDLGIGQFF. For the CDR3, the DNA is TGTGCCAGCAGTTACAGGGGGGACCTCGGAATCGGGCAGTTCTTC.

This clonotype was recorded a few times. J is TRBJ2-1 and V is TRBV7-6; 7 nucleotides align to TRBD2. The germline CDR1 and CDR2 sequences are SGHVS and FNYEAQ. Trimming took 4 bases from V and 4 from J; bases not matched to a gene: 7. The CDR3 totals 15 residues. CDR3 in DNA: TGTGCCAGCAGCTCCCGAGACGGGGGGTACAATGAGCAGTTCTTC. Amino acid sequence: CASSSRDGGYNEQFF.

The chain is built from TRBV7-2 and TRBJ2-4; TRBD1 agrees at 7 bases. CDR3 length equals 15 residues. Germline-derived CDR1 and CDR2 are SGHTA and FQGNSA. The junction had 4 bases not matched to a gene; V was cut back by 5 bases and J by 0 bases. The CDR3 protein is CASSEDRVAKNIQYF. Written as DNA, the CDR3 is TGTGCCAGCAGCGAAGACAGGGTAGCCAAAAACATTCAGTACTTC.

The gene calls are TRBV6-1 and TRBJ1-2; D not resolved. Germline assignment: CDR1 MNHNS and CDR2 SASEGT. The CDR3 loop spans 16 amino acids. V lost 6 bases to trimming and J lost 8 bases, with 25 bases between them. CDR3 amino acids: CASSTRPAGGVRGYTF. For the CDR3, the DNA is TGTGCCAGCAGCACAAGACCAGCGGGAGGAGTGCGGGGCTACACCTTC.

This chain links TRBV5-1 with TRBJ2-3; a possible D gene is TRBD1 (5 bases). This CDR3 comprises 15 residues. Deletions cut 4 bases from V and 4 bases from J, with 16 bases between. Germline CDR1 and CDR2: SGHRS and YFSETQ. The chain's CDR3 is CASSLPDRAPDTQYF. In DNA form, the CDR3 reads TGCGCCAGCAGCCTCCCCGACAGAGCCCCAGATACGCAGTATTTT.

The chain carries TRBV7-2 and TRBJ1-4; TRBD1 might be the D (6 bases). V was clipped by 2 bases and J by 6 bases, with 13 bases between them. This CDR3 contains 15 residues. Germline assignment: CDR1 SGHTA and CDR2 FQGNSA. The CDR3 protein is CASSLQAGADEKLFF. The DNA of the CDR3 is TGTGCCAGCAGCTTACAAGCGGGGGCGGATGAAAAACTGTTTTTT.

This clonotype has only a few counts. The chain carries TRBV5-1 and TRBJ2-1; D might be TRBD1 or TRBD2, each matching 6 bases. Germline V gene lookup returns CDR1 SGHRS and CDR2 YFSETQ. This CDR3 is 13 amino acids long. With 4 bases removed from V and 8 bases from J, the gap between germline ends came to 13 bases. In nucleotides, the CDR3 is TGCGCCAGCAGCCCGGGGGCGGGCCATGAGCAGTTCTTC. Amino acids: CASSPGAGHEQFF.

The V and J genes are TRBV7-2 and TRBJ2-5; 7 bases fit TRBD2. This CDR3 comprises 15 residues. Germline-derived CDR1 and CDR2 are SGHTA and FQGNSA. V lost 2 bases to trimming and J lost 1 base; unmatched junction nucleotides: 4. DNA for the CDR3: TGTGCCAGCAGCTTATTCCTAGCGGTCCAAGAGACCCAGTACTTC. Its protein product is CASSLFLAVQETQYF.

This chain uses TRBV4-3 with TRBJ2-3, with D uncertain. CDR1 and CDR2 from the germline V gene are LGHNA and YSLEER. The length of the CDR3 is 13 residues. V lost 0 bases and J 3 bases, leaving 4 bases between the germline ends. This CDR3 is CASSQDRTDTQYF. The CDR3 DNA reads TGCGCCAGCAGCCAAGATAGGACAGATACGCAGTATTTT.

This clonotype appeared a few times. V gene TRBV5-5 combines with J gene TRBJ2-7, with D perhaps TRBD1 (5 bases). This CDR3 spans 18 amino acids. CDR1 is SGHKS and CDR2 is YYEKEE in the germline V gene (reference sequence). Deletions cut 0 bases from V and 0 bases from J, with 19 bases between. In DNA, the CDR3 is TGTGCCAGCAGCTTGGGGTCGAGTGGCAGGGCCTACTCCTACGAGCAGTACGTC. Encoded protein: CASSLGSSGRAYSYEQYV.